What follows describes a single T cell receptor beta chain. Its antigen is still unknown. Germline values: CDR1 SGHDT, CDR2 YYEEEE. The germline V and J ends were trimmed by 4 bases and 5 bases, with 15 bases remaining between them. The CDR3 has 14 residues. This sample was taken from a study of cytomegalovirus exposure and HLA in healthy donors. Study-level results: Among donors in an Asian-associated ancestry cluster, a later analysis reportedly found fewer N-insertions than the roughly 700-donor mean. Rarity characterized most TCR sequences, yet some public TCRs appeared in many donors. Later analysis placed DRB1 highest and HLA-C lowest in TCR association rates, which differed by HLA locus.

Primers for the PCR totalled 60 Vbeta and 13 Jbeta. The protocol was immunoSEQ multiplex PCR, while the TCRdb copy is restricted to in-frame clones and leaves out a portion. The profile shows about 120,000 clones, 76% of them singletons. Healthy people donating bone marrow made up the donors. This sequence originates from a man aged 45-65 years in good health and CMV-seropositive. The rearrangement links TRBV5-6 to TRBJ2-5; tentative D call: TRBD1 (5 bases). Sequencing was performed on PBMCs. CDR3 DNA sequence: TGTGCCAGCAGCGCGAAAACAGGCCGGGAGACCCAGTACTTC. Translated: CASSAKTGRETQYF.